The clone carrying this T cell receptor beta chain has just a few counts. A junction boundary mismatches the germline segment, possibly from a read error. This record comes from a study of blood T cell repertoires in COVID-19. On the study more broadly: PBMCs, B-cell-depleted T cells, or T cells provided the cDNA or gDNA that made up the material.

This CDR3 is 11 amino acids long. Germline values: CDR1 SNHLY, CDR2 FYNNEI. Generated by immunoSEQ multiplex PCR, the TCRdb table keeps only in-frame clones and is missing some. Of around 150,000 clones listed, roughly 80% are singletons. This sequence was found in a human donor in a cohort sampled during active COVID-19. The gene calls are TRBV2 and TRBJ1-6; possible D gene TRBD1, 6 bases. Sample: peripheral blood. This CDR3 reads CASSERTVLRF. In DNA, the CDR3 is TGTGCCAGCAGTGAGAGGACAGTTCTTCGCTTT.